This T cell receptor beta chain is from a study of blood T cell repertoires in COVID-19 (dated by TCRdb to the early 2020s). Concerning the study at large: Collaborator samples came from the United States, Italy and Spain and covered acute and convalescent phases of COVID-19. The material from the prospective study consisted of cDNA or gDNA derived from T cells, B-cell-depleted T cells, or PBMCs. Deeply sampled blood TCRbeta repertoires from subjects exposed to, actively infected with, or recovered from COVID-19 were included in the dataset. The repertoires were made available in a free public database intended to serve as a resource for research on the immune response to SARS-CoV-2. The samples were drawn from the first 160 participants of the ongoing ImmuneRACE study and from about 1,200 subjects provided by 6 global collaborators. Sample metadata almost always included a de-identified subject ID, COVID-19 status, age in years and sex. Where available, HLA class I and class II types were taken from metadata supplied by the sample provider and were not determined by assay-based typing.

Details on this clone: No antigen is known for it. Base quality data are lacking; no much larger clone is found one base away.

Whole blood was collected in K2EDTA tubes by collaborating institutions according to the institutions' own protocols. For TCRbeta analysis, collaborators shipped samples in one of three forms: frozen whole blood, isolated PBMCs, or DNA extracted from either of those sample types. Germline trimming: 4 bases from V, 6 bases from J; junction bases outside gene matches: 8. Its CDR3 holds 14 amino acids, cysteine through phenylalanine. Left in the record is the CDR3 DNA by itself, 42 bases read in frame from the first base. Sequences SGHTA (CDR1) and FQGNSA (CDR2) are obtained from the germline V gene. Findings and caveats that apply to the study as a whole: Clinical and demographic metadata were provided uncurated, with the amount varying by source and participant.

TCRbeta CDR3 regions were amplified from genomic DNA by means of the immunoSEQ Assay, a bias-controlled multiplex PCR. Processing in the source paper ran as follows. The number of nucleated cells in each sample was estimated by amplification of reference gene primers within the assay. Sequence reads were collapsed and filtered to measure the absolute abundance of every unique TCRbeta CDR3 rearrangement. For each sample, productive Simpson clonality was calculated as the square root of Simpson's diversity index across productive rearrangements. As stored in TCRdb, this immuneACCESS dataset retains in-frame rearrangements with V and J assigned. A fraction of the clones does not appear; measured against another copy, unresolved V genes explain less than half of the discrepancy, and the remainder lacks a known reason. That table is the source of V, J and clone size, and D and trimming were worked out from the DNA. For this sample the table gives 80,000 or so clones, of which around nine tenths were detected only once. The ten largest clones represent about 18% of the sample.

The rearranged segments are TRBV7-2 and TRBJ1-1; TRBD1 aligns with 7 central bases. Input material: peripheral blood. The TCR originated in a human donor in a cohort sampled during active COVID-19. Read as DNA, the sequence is TGTGCCAGCAGCTCCAACAGGGGTAACGCTGAAGCTTTCTTT. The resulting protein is CASSSNRGNAEAFF.